Sequencing of this T cell receptor beta chain was carried out in a study of T cell repertoires in cytomegalovirus infection. MiXCR, applied by TCRdb to the reads, yields one record per CDR3 protein. The table includes 230,000 or so distinct CDR3 sequences, approximately 17% detected once. This clonotype was counted between two and nine times. This CDR3 region has 15 residues. Germline V CDR1 and CDR2: SNHLY, FYNNEI. V lost 7 bases, J lost 2 bases, and 15 bases lay in between. The chain carries TRBV2 and TRBJ2-1; tentative D call: TRBD2 (6 bases). Sequenced material: CD8+ T cells from PBMCs. This sequence was found in a human donor in good health (CMV status not recorded). Some clones in this sample may be carry-over from other donors' samples. In nucleotides, the CDR3 is TGTGCCAGCACCGAGCAGGCGGGGCCCTACAATGAGCAGTTCTTC. This gives the protein CASTEQAGPYNEQFF.